This T cell receptor beta chain was identified during a study of blood T cells in healthy people across ages. The germline gives CDR1 MGHDK, CDR2 SYGVNS. V lost 6 bases and J lost 5, with 19 bases in between. This CDR3 has 15 residues. For the second PCR, which ran for about 7 to 11 cycles, a sample-barcoded 5' primer and a J-beta primer mix were used. TCRdb itself ran the 5' RACE reads through MiXCR, one entry per CDR3 protein. The table has roughly 790,000 distinct CDR3 sequences, 40% to 45% seen once. This clonotype was seen a handful of times. V and J are TRBV25-1 and TRBJ1-2; maybe TRBD1 (6 bases). The sequence came from an older woman in good health. Sequencing was carried out using blood. The CDR3 loop is CASRDTGRVGYGYTF. In DNA, the CDR3 is TGTGCCAGCAGGGACACAGGGCGGGTCGGGTATGGCTACACCTTC.